The sequence of this T cell receptor (beta chain) was determined in a study of lymphopenia after photon versus proton radiotherapy. Study results and limitations: After lymphocyte nadir, photon-treated repertoires showed oligoclonal expansion, especially CD8+ Temra.

Using immunoSEQ multiplex PCR, the repertoire was profiled, and TCRdb retains in-frame clones only, with some absent. The sample includes approximately 80,000 clones, about four fifths seen only once; the top ten take approximately 1.4%. This clone was detected only a few times. No antigen is known for it. V dropped 3 bases and J dropped 10 bases, with 12 bases sitting between them. The CDR3 totals 13 residues. Germline loops: CDR1 KGHSH, CDR2 LQKENI. This TCR was sampled from a man aged 60 to 69 with pancreatic cancer. The chain uses TRBV18 and TRBJ2-2, with D possibly matching TRBD1 (6 bases). The sample was peripheral blood, taken from a patient treated with proton-based radiotherapy. Here the CDR3 DNA reads TGTGCCAGCTCACCTAAACAGGGCTCGGAGCTGTTTTTT. Encoded protein: CASSPKQGSELFF. Variable domain in full (rest from reference TRBV18 and TRBJ2-2): NAGVMQNPRHLVRRRGQEARLRCSPMKGHSHVYWYRQLPEEGLKFMVYLQKENIIDESGMPKERFSAEFPKEGPSILRIQQVVRGDSAAYFCASSPKQGSELFFGEGSRLTVL.